The next 12 T cell receptor beta chains were all read from a single sample in a study of long-term antiretroviral therapy in people with HIV. Researchers ran immunoSEQ v3.0 at survey level. The method was immunoSEQ multiplex PCR; TCRdb's version includes in-frame clones alone and lacks a portion of them. The sample shows roughly 30,000 clones, nearly 95% of them seen only once. The source material was unsorted PBMCs, sampled approximately 6.3 years after starting antiretroviral therapy. The receptor set was obtained from a man aged 25 to 40 with HIV.

V usage is TRBV30 and J usage is TRBJ1-4; D call uncertain. Germline CDR1 is GTSNPN and CDR2 is SVGIG (reference sequence). V lost 0 bases and J 8 bases, leaving 13 bases between the germline ends. The CDR3 runs to 14 residues. The CDR3 sequence: CAWSVYPGGEKLFF. As DNA, the CDR3 is TGTGCCTGGAGTGTTTATCCGGGAGGAGAAAAACTGTTTTTT.

V usage is TRBV6-1 and J usage is TRBJ1-5, with TRBD1 identical over 12 bases. This CDR3 spans 15 amino acids. The J segment lost 6 bases and the V segment lost 4 bases, leaving 4 bases of the junction unmatched. Germline CDR1 and CDR2: MNHNS and SASEGT. CDR3 in DNA: TGTGCCAGCAGTGCTGGGACAGGGGGCACTCAGCCCCAGCATTTT. It encodes CASSAGTGGTQPQHF.

CDR3 loop: CASSQDRENTEAFF. For the CDR3, the DNA is TGTGCCAGCAGCCAAGACAGAGAGAACACTGAAGCTTTCTTT. The chain joins TRBV4-2 to TRBJ1-1; D is undetermined. Trimming took 0 bases from V and 1 from J, leaving 6 bases between them. Germline assignment: CDR1 LGHNA and CDR2 YNFKEQ. The CDR3 has 14 amino acids.

The rearrangement joins TRBV29-1 to TRBJ2-7; TRBD2 is a possible D gene (5 bases). CDR3 size: 12 residues. Trimming took off 6 bases at V and 3 bases at J, with 12 bases between the two ends. Germline V gene sequence: CDR1 SQVTM, CDR2 ANQGSEA. Written as DNA, the CDR3 is TGCAGCGTCGGAACAACTAGCTACGAGCAGTACTTC. Translating it yields CSVGTTSYEQYF.

The V call is TRBV27, the J call TRBJ1-5; D is ambiguous. This CDR3 contains 14 residues. Trimming cost V 6 bases and J 0 bases, with 9 bases left between them. The germline gives CDR1 MNHEY, CDR2 SMNVEV (reference sequence). CDR3 in DNA: TGTGCCAGCAGACCGGGCCTTAGCAATCAGCCCCAGCATTTT. Its translation: CASRPGLSNQPQHF.

The genes are TRBV18 and TRBJ2-7; D unresolved. The CDR3 is made up of 14 amino acids. Per germline, CDR1 KGHSH and CDR2 LQKENI. V was shortened by 3 bases and J by 1 base, with 10 bases between the two germline ends. This CDR3 reads CASSPVGTSYEQYF. CDR3 nucleotides: TGTGCCAGCTCACCTGTGGGCACTTCCTACGAGCAGTACTTC.

The chain combines TRBV29-1 with TRBJ1-5; the D gene is possibly TRBD1 (5 bases). This CDR3 has 13 residues. Germline V gives CDR1 SQVTM, CDR2 ANQGSEA. V shed 6 bases and J shed 7 bases, with 16 bases lying between them. CDR3 amino acids: CSVGEGTGQPQHF. The CDR3 DNA reads as TGCAGCGTCGGGGAGGGGACGGGACAGCCCCAGCATTTT.

This rearrangement joins TRBV7-9 to TRBJ2-2, with D perhaps TRBD1 (6 bases). Per germline, CDR1 SEHNR and CDR2 FQNEAQ (reference sequence). The CDR3 runs 17 residues. V shed 3 bases and J shed 5 bases, with 19 bases lying between them. CDR3 residues: CASSLSWQGKRTGELFF. The CDR3 coding sequence is TGTGCCAGCAGCTTGTCCTGGCAGGGGAAAAGGACCGGGGAGCTGTTTTTT.

The chain recombines TRBV4-1 with TRBJ2-2; TRBD2 matches 11 bases. The CDR3 length is 17 residues. Germline assignment: CDR1 MGHRA and CDR2 YSYEKL. Losses at the gene ends were 4 bases for V and 4 bases for J; bases not matched to a gene: 8. The CDR3 spells CASSRQLAGVLTGELFF. In DNA, the CDR3 is TGCGCCAGCAGCCGCCAACTAGCGGGAGTGCTCACCGGGGAGCTGTTTTTT.

The chain is built from TRBV4-1 and TRBJ1-1, with 8 bases aligning to TRBD1. Germline assignment: CDR1 MGHRA and CDR2 YSYEKL. This CDR3 has 15 amino acids. The J segment lost 2 bases and the V segment lost 4 bases, leaving 6 bases of the junction unmatched. The CDR3 DNA sequence: TGCGCCAGCAGCCTAGCGGGACAGGCCAACACTGAAGCTTTCTTT. Its translation is CASSLAGQANTEAFF.

This sequence joins TRBV18 and TRBJ2-5, with D possibly TRBD1 on 5 matching bases. Trimming took off 6 bases at V and 5 bases at J, with 13 bases between the two ends. Germline-derived CDR1 and CDR2 are KGHSH and LQKENI. CDR3 length: 13 amino acids. CDR3 sequence: CASSQQVAETQYF. In DNA, the CDR3 is TGTGCCAGCTCGCAACAGGTTGCTGAGACCCAGTACTTC.

V usage is TRBV7-2 and J usage is TRBJ2-1; D is unresolved. V lost 4 bases and J lost 0, with 10 bases in between. Germline CDR1 is SGHTA and CDR2 is FQGNSA. The CDR3 runs 15 residues. The DNA for the CDR3 is TGTGCCAGCAGCTATCCGGAGAGCTCCTACAATGAGCAGTTCTTC. Translated: CASSYPESSYNEQFF.